This T cell receptor (beta chain) was sequenced during a study of T cells in Graves' hyperthyroidism and ophthalmopathy. Amplification of TCR beta CDR3 regions used RNA as the template. The HTBI primer set drove a first-round RT-PCR of the TCR CDR3. TCRdb re-derived calls from the multiplex PCR reads in MiXCR, one entry per CDR3 protein. The sample holds 600,000 to 650,000 distinct CDR3 sequences, less than 25% seen once. The CDR3 extends over 14 amino acids. The germline V and J ends were trimmed by 4 bases and 4 bases, with 13 bases remaining between them. Germline CDR1 is MDHEN and CDR2 is SYDVKM. The chain joins TRBV28 to TRBJ1-2; D unclear. The sequence was obtained from a man aged 25-40 years with Graves' ophthalmopathy. Material for sequencing was blood. CDR3 in DNA: TGTGCCAGCAGTTCCCCCCCGCAGAGCTATGGCTACACCTTC. Its translation: CASSSPPQSYGYTF.